The T cell receptor beta chain described here comes from a study of T cell repertoires in cytomegalovirus infection. Across the whole study: As its CMV epitopes, the study selected recently identified HLA-C-restricted and well-studied HLA-B-restricted targets. Signatures in public TCR beta sequences pointed to both CMV infection and matching HLA type. Study conclusions and caveats: HLA-C-restricted CMV-specific TCR beta clonotypes prevailed in the ex vivo response. Identification of carriers of CMV plus the relevant HLA was achieved through cumulative public TCR beta family frequency.

TCRdb processed the reads anew with MiXCR; each CDR3 protein has one entry. The sample carries tens of thousands of distinct CDR3 sequences, about 24% recorded once. A remark on this clonotype: Its target is not known.

The CDR3 extends over 15 amino acids. Trimming removed 2 bases at V and 1 base at J, with 11 bases between. Germline CDR1 and CDR2: SGHAT and FQNNGV. The source is a human donor in good health (CMV status not recorded). Some clones in this sample may be carry-over from other donors' samples. The rearrangement joins TRBV11-2 to TRBJ1-1; D gene uncertain. The starting material was CD8+ T cells from cultured PBMCs, obtained from culture after CMV antigen stimulation. The CDR3 DNA sequence: TGTGCCAGCAGCTTACATCGTAGTGGGAACACTGAAGCTTTCTTT. This codes for CASSLHRSGNTEAFF.